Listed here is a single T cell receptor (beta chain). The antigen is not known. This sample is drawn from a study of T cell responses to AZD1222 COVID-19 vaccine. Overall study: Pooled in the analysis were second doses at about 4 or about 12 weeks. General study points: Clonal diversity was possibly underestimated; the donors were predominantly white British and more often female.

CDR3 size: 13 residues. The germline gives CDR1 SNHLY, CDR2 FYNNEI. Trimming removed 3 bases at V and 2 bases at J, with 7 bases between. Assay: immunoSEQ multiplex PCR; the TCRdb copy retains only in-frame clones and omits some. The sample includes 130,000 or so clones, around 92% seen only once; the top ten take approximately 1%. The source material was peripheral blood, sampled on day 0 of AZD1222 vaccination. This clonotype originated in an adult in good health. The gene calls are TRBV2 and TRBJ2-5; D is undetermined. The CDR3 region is CASSDQAQETQYF. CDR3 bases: TGTGCCAGCAGTGATCAAGCGCAAGAGACCCAGTACTTC.